This T cell receptor (beta chain) emerged from a study of cytomegalovirus exposure and HLA in healthy donors. Study-wide results and caveats: Associated with cytomegalovirus, according to the listing, were around 160 TCR beta chains. Later analysis placed DRB1 highest and HLA-C lowest in TCR association rates, which differed by HLA locus. Some V segments could not be told apart, so they were left out, TRBV6-2 and TRBV6-3 among them.

The CDR3 has 13 residues. Unmatched junction bases numbered 1, after V lost 4 bases and J lost 5 bases. The germline CDR1 and CDR2 sequences are SGHTA and FQGTGA. Regarding this clone: The target antigen is unknown.

The PCR used 60 Vbeta and 13 Jbeta primers. Repertoires were generated with immunoSEQ multiplex PCR, while TCRdb's copy carries only in-frame clones and drops some. The table lists 130,000 or so clones, roughly 8.6% of them singletons. This receptor was identified in a woman aged 40 to 49 in good health and CMV-seropositive. The specimen sequenced was PBMCs. The J gene is TRBJ2-1, the V gene TRBV7-3; 8 bases are a match to TRBD2. This chain's CDR3 is CASSSGGHNEQFF. DNA of the CDR3: TGTGCCAGCAGCTCGGGGGGGCACAATGAGCAGTTCTTC.